This T cell receptor (beta chain) was recorded in a study of shared clonotypes between healthy human individuals (TCRdb year 2020). About the investigation overall: A few men and two women, aged 18 to 49 years, made up the cohort. Blood TCR repertoires of roughly 5 healthy adults were deeply sequenced to estimate repertoire size and the extent of clonotype sharing between individuals. To increase sequencing depth and limit assay-specific biases, TCR repertoire library preparation and sequencing were carried out by different laboratories using diverse techniques. Per donor, leukapheresis produced somewhere between about 0.94 and 9 billion PBMCs.

The donors were healthy, HIV-negative adults with no recently reported acute infections or vaccinations. Only Caucasian adults living in Nashville, Tennessee, USA were represented among the donors. In the unsorted samples, approximately 85 million PBMCs were counted, and genomic DNA was extracted using the QIAamp DNA Blood Mini kit. After blood collection by leukapheresis, PBMCs were isolated using Ficoll-Histopaque density gradient centrifugation and then cryopreserved in the vapor phase of liquid nitrogen. As for this clone: Its antigen is currently not known. Base quality data are lacking; no much larger clone is found one base away.

Trimming takes 0 bases off V and 5 bases off J; junction bases not matched to a gene: 2. The CDR3 numbers 14 residues from cysteine through phenylalanine. Only the CDR3 part of the read is kept: 42 bases, read in frame from the first base. In the germline V gene, CDR1 corresponds to SGHRS and CDR2 to YFSETQ. Study-wide findings and limitations: Based on pairwise subsampling, the degree of clonotype sharing among donors was expected to be affected by sequencing depth. The small number of donors limited the genetic and exposure-history diversity represented. Sampling was restricted to blood, and TCR repertoires in tissues likely differ from the TCR repertoires found in blood.

Using the deep immunoSEQ assay, multiplex PCR amplified TCR CDR3 regions from genomic DNA. Genomic DNA extracted from each cell subset was distributed evenly over all wells of several immunoSEQ 96-well plates, and each plate served as one replicate. For unsorted PBMC, each replicate PCR was loaded with approximately 300 ng genomic DNA, equivalent to tens of thousands of T cell genomes. Ten immunoSEQ deep assay plates were used to sequence the unsorted PBMC genomic DNA. Purified libraries were measured with a Qubit 3.0 fluorometer, size-checked on a Bioanalyzer 2100, and measured again with the KAPA Library Quantification kit. A separate single-read 150-cycle Illumina NextSeq 550 flow cell was used to sequence each immunoSEQ 96-well plate. The study's processing was this. Because only junctional sequences without quality scores were contained in the immunoSEQ output, filtering matching that applied to full-length reads could not be performed. Sequences were annotated with PyIR, a Python wrapper for IgBLAST v1.9, and V/J genes and CDR3 were assigned using IMGT germline references. Reads with weak V/J assignments (E-value above 1e-6), missing CDR3, stop codons, out-of-frame junctions, or ambiguous translated residues were removed. V3J clonotypes were defined as sequences sharing an identical inferred V gene, J gene, and CDR3 amino acid sequence. Percentage overlap between repertoires was computed as shared unique clonotypes divided by the size of the smaller repertoire. RTK rarefaction, the Chao1 estimator, and Recon v2.1 estimates of unobserved clonotypes were used to assess repertoire richness. TCRdb re-hosts the immuneACCESS table, in-frame sequences only. Its copies lack some clones; in the studies checked, an unresolved V gene accounts for under half of them, and the cause for the rest is not known. From that table come the V and J calls and clone size; the DNA was used to work out D and trimming. This sample gives about 560,000 clones in total; roughly four fifths of them show up just once. The top ten constitute around 12% of the sample.

This TCR came from a woman aged 40 to 55 in good health. Some clones in this sample may be carry-over from other donors' samples. The chain is made from TRBV5-1 and TRBJ2-1, and TRBD1 aligns with 7 junction nucleotides. Specimen: PBMCs. In nucleotides, the sequence is TGCGCCAGCAGCTTGGAGACAGGGAACAATGAGCAGTTCTTC. It codes for CASSLETGNNEQFF. The full variable domain, completed from the reference TRBV5-1 and TRBJ2-1 proteins outside the CDR3, reads KAGVTQTPRYLIKTRGQQVTLSCSPISGHRSVSWYQQTPGQGLQFLFEYFSETQRNKGNFPGRFSGRQFSNSRSEMNVSTLELGDSALYLCASSLETGNNEQFFGPGTRLTVL.